Here is one TCR beta chain with its context. Sample barcodes and UMIs were carried by the TCR alpha and TCR beta cDNA libraries that 5'RACE generated with constant-segment primers. TCRdb recomputed calls from the 5' RACE reads with MiXCR, one row per CDR3 protein. This sample has around 300,000 distinct CDR3 sequences; roughly a fifth occur once, and the top ten carry 20% to 25%. Trimming removed 6 bases at V and 1 base at J, with 13 bases between. This CDR3 comprises 14 residues. Germline lookup yields CDR1 SGHRS and CDR2 YFSETQ. The data were taken from a study of T-cell memory formation after mild COVID-19. Overall study context: The TCR clusters were mostly specific to one donor.

This TCR derives from a man between 18 and 29 years old who had mild COVID-19 (a few samples of this study predate the infection). Cell type and time point are not known. The J gene is TRBJ1-1, the V gene TRBV5-1; D call uncertain. Sequenced sample: PBMCs or a T cell subset sorted from them (not recorded which). CDR3 sequence (DNA): TGCGCCAGCAAATTCGACCCGGGGAACACTGAAGCTTTCTTT. Protein product: CASKFDPGNTEAFF.